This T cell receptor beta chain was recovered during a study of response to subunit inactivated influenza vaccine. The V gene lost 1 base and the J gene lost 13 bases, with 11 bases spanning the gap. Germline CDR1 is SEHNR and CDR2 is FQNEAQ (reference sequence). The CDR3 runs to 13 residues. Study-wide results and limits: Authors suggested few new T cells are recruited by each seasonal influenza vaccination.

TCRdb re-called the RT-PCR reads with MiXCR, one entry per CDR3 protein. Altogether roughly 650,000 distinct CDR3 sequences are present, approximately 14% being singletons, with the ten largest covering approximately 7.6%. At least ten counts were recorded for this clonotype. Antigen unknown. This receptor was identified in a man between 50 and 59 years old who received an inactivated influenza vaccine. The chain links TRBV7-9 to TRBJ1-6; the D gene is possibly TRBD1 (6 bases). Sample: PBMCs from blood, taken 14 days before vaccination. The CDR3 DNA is TGTGCCAGCAGCTTAGAACAGGGAGCGCCCCTCCACTTT. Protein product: CASSLEQGAPLHF. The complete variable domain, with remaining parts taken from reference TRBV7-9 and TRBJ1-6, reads DTGVSQNPRHKITKRGQNVTFRCDPISEHNRLYWYRQTLGQGPEFLTYFQNEAQLEKSRLLSDRFSAERPKGSFSTLEIQRTEQGDSAMYLCASSLEQGAPLHFGNGTRLTVT.